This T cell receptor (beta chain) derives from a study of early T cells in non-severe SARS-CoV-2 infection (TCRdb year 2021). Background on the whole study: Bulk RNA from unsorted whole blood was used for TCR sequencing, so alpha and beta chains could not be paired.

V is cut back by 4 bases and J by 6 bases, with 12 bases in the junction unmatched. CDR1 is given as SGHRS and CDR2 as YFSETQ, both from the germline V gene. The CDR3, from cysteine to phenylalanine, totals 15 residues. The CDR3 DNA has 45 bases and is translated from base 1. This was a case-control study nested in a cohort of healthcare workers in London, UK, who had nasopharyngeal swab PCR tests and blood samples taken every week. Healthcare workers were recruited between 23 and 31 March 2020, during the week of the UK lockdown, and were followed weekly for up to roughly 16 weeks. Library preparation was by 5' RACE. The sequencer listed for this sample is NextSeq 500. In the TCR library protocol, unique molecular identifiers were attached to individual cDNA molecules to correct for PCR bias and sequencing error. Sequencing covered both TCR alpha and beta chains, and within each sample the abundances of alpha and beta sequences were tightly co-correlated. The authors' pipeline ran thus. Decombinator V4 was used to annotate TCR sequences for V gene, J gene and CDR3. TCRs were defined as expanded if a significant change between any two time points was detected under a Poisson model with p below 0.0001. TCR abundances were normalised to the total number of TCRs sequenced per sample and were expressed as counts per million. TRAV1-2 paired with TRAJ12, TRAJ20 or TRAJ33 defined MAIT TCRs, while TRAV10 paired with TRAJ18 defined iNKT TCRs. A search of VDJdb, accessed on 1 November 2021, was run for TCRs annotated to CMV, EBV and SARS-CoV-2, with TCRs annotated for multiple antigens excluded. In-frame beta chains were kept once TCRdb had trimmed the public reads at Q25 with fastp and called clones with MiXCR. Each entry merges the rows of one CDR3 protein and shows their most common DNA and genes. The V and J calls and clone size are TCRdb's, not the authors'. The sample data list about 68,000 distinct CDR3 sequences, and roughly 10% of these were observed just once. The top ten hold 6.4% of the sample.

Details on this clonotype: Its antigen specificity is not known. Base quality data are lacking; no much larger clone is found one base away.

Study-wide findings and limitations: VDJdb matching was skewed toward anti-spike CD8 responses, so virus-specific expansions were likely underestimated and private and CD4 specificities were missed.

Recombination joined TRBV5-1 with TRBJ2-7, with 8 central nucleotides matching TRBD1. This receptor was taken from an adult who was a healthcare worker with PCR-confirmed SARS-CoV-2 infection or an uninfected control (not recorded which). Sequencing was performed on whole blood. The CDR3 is CASSPRGQGPLEQYF. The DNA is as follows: TGCGCCAGCAGCCCTCGAGGACAGGGTCCCCTCGAGCAGTACTTC.